This T cell receptor (beta chain) was sequenced for a study of shared clonotypes between healthy human individuals. Study-wide findings and caveats: Non-shared clonotypes showed lower generation probabilities than clonotypes common to all four donors.

Naive CD8 cells were CD45RO-negative, positively selected for CCR7, excluding terminally differentiated effector memory CD45RA+ cells. Only in-frame clones appear in the TCRdb table, and some are missing; sequencing was by immunoSEQ multiplex PCR. Of 1.5 million to 2.5 million clones in the sample, about 95% were seen once. The CDR3 is 15 residues long. Germline CDR1 reads SGDLS; CDR2 reads YYNGEE. V lost 0 bases, J lost 4 bases, and 14 bases lay in between. Remarks on this clone: Its antigen is not identified.

The sequence was obtained from a man between 18 and 29 years old in good health. The sample taken for sequencing was naive CD8+ T cells sorted from blood. The chain employs TRBV9 and TRBJ2-7; perhaps TRBD2 as D (6 bases). Here the CDR3 reads CASSVAGSAGYEQYF. The CDR3 nucleotides are TGTGCCAGCAGCGTAGCCGGGAGTGCCGGATACGAGCAGTACTTC.